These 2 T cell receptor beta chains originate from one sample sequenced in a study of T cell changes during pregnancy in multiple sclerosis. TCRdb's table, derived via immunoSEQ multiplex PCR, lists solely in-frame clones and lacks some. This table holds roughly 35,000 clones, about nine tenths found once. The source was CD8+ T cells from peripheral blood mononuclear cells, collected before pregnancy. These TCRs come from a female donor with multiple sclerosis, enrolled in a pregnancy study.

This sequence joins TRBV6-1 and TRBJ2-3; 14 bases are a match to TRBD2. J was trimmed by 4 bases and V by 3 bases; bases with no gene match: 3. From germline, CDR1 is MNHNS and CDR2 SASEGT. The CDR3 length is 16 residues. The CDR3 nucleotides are TGTGCCAGCAGTGAGACTAGCGGGGGGGCCTCAGATACGCAGTATTTT. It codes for CASSETSGGASDTQYF.

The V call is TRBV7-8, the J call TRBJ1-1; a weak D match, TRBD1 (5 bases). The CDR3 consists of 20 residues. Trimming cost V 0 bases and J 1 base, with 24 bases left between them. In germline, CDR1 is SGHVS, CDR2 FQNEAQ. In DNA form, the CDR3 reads TGTGCCAGCAGCTTAGCTATCCGGTTTGGAGGGGCGTTCGAGAACACTGAAGCTTTCTTT. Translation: CASSLAIRFGGAFENTEAFF. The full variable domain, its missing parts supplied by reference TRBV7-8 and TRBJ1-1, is GAGVSQSPRYKVAKRGQDVALRCDPISGHVSLFWYQQALGQGPEFLTYFQNEAQLDKSGLPSDRFFAERPEGSVSTLKIQRTQQEDSAVYLCASSLAIRFGGAFENTEAFFGQGTRLTVV.